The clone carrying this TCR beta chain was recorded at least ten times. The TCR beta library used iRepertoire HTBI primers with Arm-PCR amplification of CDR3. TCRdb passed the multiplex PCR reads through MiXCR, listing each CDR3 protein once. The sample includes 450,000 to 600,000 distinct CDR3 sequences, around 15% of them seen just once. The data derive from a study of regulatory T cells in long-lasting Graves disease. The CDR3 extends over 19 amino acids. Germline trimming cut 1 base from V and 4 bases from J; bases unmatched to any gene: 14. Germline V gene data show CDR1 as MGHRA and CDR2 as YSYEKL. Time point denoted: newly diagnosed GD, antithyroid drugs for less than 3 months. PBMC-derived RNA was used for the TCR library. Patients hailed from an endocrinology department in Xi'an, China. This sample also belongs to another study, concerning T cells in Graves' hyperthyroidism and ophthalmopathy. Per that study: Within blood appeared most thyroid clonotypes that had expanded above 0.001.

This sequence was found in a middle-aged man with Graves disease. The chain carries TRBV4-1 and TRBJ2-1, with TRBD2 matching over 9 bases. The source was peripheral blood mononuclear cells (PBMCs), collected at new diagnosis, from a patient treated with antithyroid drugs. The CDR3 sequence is CASSQGVGLAGSGYNEQFF. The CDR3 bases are TGCGCCAGCAGCCAAGGCGTCGGGCTAGCGGGATCGGGGTACAATGAGCAGTTCTTC.